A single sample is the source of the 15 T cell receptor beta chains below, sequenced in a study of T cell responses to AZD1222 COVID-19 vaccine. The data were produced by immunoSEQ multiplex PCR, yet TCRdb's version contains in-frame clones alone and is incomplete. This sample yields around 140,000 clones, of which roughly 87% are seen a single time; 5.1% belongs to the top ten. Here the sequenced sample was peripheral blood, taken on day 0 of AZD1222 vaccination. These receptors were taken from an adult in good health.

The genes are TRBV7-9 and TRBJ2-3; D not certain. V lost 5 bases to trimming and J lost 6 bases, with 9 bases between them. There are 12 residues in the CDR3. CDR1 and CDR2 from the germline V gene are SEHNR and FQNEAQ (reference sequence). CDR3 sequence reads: CASSRTGDTQYF. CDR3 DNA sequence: TGTGCCAGCAGCCGTACTGGTGATACGCAGTATTTT.

DNA of the CDR3: TGTGCCAGCAGTGAAAGAATAGCGGCACTAGCGGGAAACTACGAGCAGTACTTC. This encodes CASSERIAALAGNYEQYF. The chain has TRBV6-1 and TRBJ2-7, with TRBD2 matching over 10 bases. The trim removed 2 bases at V and 3 bases at J, leaving 13 bases unmatched. Germline CDR1 is MNHNS and CDR2 is SASEGT. The CDR3 runs to 18 residues.

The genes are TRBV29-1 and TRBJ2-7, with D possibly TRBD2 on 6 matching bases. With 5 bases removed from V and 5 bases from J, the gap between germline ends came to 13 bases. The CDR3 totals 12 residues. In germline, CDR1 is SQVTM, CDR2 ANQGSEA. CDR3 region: CSVTSQVNEQYF. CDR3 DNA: TGCAGCGTTACTAGCCAGGTAAACGAGCAGTACTTC.

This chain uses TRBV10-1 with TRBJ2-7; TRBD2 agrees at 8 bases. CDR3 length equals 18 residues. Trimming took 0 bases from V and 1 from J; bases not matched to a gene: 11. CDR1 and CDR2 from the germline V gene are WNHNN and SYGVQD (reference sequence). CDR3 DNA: TGCGCCAGCAGTGAGTCTCACCTTGGTAGCGGGAAATCCTACGAGCAGTACTTC. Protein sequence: CASSESHLGSGKSYEQYF.

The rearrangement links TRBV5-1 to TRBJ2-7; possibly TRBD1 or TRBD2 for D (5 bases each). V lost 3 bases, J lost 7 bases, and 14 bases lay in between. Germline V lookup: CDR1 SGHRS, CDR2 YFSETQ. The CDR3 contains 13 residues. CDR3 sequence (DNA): TGCGCCAGCAGCTCGGGACCGCCTATGGAGCAGTACTTC. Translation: CASSSGPPMEQYF.

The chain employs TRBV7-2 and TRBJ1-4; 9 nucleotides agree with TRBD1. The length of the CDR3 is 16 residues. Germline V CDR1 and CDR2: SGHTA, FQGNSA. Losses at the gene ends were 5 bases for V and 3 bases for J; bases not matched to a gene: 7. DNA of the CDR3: TGTGCCAGCAGCGCAAACAGGGGGCGAGCTAATGAAAAACTGTTTTTT. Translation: CASSANRGRANEKLFF.

The CDR3 DNA sequence: TGTGCCATCAGACAGACAAGGGATGGGACTGAAGCTTTCTTT. Its translation is CAIRQTRDGTEAFF. J is TRBJ1-1 and V is TRBV10-3; D unclear. Germline V CDR1 and CDR2: ENHRY, SYGVKD. CDR3 length: 14 amino acids. The V end was cut by 6 bases, the J end by 5 bases, with 16 bases between.

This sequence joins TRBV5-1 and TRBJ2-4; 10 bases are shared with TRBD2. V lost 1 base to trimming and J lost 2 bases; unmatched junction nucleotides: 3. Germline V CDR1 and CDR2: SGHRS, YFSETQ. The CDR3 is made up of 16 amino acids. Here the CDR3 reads CASSLTSGTTKNIQYF. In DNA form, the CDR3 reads TGCGCCAGCAGCTTGACTAGCGGGACTACCAAAAACATTCAGTACTTC.

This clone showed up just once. CDR3 loop: CASRPGQGNSNTEAFF. The CDR3 bases are TGTGCCAGCAGGCCAGGACAGGGGAATTCAAACACTGAAGCTTTCTTT. The rearrangement uses TRBV2 and TRBJ1-1, with 9 bases aligning to TRBD1. There are 16 residues in the CDR3. V lost 6 bases to trimming and J lost 2 bases; unmatched junction nucleotides: 10. Germline V gene data show CDR1 as SNHLY and CDR2 as FYNNEI.

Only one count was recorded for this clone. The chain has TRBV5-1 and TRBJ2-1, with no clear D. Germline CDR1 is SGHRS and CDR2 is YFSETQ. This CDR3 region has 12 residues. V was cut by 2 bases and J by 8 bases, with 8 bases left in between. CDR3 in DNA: TGCGCCAGCAGCTTCCTGGGCGATGAGCAGTTCTTC. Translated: CASSFLGDEQFF. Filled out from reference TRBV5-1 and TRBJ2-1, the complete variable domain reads KAGVTQTPRYLIKTRGQQVTLSCSPISGHRSVSWYQQTPGQGLQFLFEYFSETQRNKGNFPGRFSGRQFSNSRSEMNVSTLELGDSALYLCASSFLGDEQFFGPGTRLTVL.

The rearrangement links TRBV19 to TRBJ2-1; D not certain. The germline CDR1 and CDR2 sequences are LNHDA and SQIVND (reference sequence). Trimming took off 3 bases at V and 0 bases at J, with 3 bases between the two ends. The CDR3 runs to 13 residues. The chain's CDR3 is CASSISSYNEQFF. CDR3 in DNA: TGTGCCAGTAGTATTAGCTCCTACAATGAGCAGTTCTTC.

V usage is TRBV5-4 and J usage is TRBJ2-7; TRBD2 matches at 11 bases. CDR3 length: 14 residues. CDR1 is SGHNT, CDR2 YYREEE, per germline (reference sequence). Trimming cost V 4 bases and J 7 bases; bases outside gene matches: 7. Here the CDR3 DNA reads TGTGCCAGCAGCCTGACTAGCGGGGCGGGGGAGCAGTACTTC. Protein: CASSLTSGAGEQYF. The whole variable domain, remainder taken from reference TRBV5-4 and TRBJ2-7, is ETGVTQSPTHLIKTRGQQVTLRCSSQSGHNTVSWYQQALGQGPQFIFQYYREEENGRGNFPPRFSGLQFPNYSSELNVNALELDDSALYLCASSLTSGAGEQYFGPGTRLTVT.

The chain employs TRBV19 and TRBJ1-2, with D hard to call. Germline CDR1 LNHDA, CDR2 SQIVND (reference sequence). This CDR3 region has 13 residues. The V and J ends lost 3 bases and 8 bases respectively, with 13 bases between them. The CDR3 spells CASSIGQTLGYTF. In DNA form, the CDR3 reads TGTGCCAGTAGTATCGGGCAGACTTTAGGCTACACCTTC.

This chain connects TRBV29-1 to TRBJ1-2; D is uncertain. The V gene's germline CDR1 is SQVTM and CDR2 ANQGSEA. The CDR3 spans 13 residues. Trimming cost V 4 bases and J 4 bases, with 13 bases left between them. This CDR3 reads CSVVRPRGYGYTF. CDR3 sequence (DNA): TGCAGCGTTGTTCGACCTCGGGGCTATGGCTACACCTTC.

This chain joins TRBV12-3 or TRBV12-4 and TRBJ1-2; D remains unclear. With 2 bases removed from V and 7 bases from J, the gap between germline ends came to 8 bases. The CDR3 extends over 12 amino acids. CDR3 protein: CASSLSGSGYTF. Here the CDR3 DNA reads TGTGCCAGCAGTTTATCTGGGAGTGGCTACACCTTC.